This TCR beta chain was sequenced during a study of CD8 T cells in ankylosing spondylitis. TCRdb ran MiXCR on the 5' RACE reads and lists one entry per CDR3 protein. This table has 200,000 to 250,000 distinct CDR3 sequences, about 26% appearing once. In the case of this clonotype: What it recognizes is unknown.

Germline CDR1 and CDR2: KGHSH and LQKENI. V was shortened by 1 base and J by 7 bases, with 14 bases between the two germline ends. The CDR3 sequence is 15 residues long. Regarding the study as a whole: CD8+ by phenotype, disease-linked clones were relatively rare in peripheral blood.

The source is a male donor with ankylosing spondylitis or in good health (not recorded which). This chain connects TRBV18 to TRBJ2-4; D is unclear. Source material: blood, either unsorted or a sorted T cell fraction (not recorded which). CDR3 bases: TGTGCCAGCTCACCACAGTCCAGCGAAGGGAACATTCAGTACTTC. Its translation: CASSPQSSEGNIQYF.